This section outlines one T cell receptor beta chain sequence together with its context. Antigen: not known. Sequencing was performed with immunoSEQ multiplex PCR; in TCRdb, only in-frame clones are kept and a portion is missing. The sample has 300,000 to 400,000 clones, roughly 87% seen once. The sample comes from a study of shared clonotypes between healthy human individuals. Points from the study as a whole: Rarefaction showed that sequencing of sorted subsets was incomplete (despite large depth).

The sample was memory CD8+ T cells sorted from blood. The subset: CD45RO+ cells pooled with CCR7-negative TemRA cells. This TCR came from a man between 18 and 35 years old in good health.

The CDR3 loop reads CAWSVRGTAVYNSPLHF. CDR3 coding DNA: TGTGCCTGGAGTGTAAGGGGGACAGCTGTCTATAATTCACCCCTCCACTTT. The chain employs TRBV30 and TRBJ1-6, with 7 bases matching TRBD1. Germline assignment: CDR1 GTSNPN and CDR2 SVGIG (reference sequence). This CDR3 region has 17 residues. The junction had 8 bases not matched to a gene; V was cut back by 0 bases and J by 3 bases. Based on the CDR3 plus reference TRBV30 and TRBJ1-6, the full variable domain is SQTIHQWPATLVQPVGSPLSLECTVEGTSNPNLYWYRQAAGRGLQLLFYSVGIGQISSEVPQNLSASRPQDRQFILSSKKLLLSDSGFYLCAWSVRGTAVYNSPLHFGNGTRLTVT.